This T cell receptor beta chain stems from a study of early T cells in non-severe SARS-CoV-2 infection. Whole-study context: Bulk RNA from unsorted whole blood was sequenced; chains were unpaired.

The germline CDR1 and CDR2 sequences are SEHNR and FQNEAQ (reference sequence). The CDR3 contains 14 residues. J gave up 6 bases and V 4 bases, and 9 bases lay outside the gene matches. TCRdb ran MiXCR on the 5' RACE reads and lists one entry per CDR3 protein. Of roughly 47,000 distinct CDR3 sequences listed, roughly 23% are singletons. The chain recombines TRBV7-9 with TRBJ2-7; 7 bases are a match to TRBD1. The receptor's source is an adult who was a healthcare worker with PCR-confirmed SARS-CoV-2 infection or an uninfected control (not recorded which). Source: whole blood, taken at baseline. The CDR3 protein is CASSSRDSPSEQYF. CDR3 DNA sequence: TGTGCCAGCAGCTCAAGGGACAGTCCCTCCGAGCAGTACTTC.